Below are 22 T cell receptor beta chains sequenced from a single sample in a study of cytomegalovirus exposure and HLA in healthy donors (dated by TCRdb to 2016 to 2017). Receptor amplification or capture employed the immunoSEQ multiplex PCR assay. For the multiplex PCR, a mixture combining 60 forward primers for TCR Vbeta segments and 13 reverse primers for TCR Jbeta segments was used. Imported from immuneACCESS, the table was reduced by TCRdb to in-frame sequences with V and J called. These copies leave out some clones; in studies compared against another copy, an unresolved V gene accounts for under half, and the cause of the remainder is not known. The sample has more than 140,000 clones on record, over 75% of them singletons. The ten largest clones add up to roughly 0.68% of the sample. What was sequenced was PBMCs. The receptors were gathered from a male donor in good health and CMV-seronegative.

The chain has TRBV9 and TRBJ2-5; maybe TRBD1 (5 bases). The J call may not be correct, given that the DNA end is closer to TRBJ2-7. The CDR3 consists of 14 residues. Germline-derived CDR1 and CDR2 are SGDLS and YYNGEE. CDR3 nucleotide sequence: TGTGCCAGCAGCCCCCTGACGCAGGGTCACGAGCAGTACTTC. Translation gives CASSPLTQGHEQYF.

This sequence joins TRBV19 and TRBJ1-1; tentatively, D is TRBD1 (5 bases). Trimming removed 2 bases at V and 1 base at J, with 20 bases between. Germline V gives CDR1 LNHDA, CDR2 SQIVND (reference sequence). This CDR3 is built from 18 residues. For the CDR3, the DNA is TGTGCCAGTAGTATACAGGGCGGATCCGGGGGTAGGAACACTGAAGCTTTCTTT. This codes for CASSIQGGSGGRNTEAFF.

This clone was seen once. This sequence joins TRBV11-1 and TRBJ2-7, with TRBD1 matching over 9 bases. V was clipped by 6 bases and J by 0 bases; unmatched bases: 3. The CDR3 spans 14 residues. The germline gives CDR1 SGHAT, CDR2 FQDESV (reference sequence). CDR3 DNA sequence: TGTGCCAGCAGGGGACAGGGTTCCTCCTACGAGCAGTACTTC. It translates to CASRGQGSSYEQYF.

V usage is TRBV7-2 and J usage is TRBJ1-2; TRBD1 matches 9 bases. This CDR3 contains 13 residues. Germline CDR1 is SGHTA and CDR2 is FQGNSA. V lost 5 bases to trimming and J lost 7 bases; unmatched junction nucleotides: 5. The DNA for the CDR3 is TGTGCCAGCAGCACCGGACAGGGGATTGGCTACACCTTC. Its protein is CASSTGQGIGYTF.

V is TRBV9 and J is TRBJ1-6; D gene uncertain. The CDR3 covers 14 residues. The germline V gene encodes CDR1 SGDLS and CDR2 YYNGEE. V lost 2 bases and J lost 11, with 14 bases in between. Here the CDR3 DNA reads TGTGCCAGCAGCGTTCGGCAGGAGGAAACACCCCTCCACTTT. Residues: CASSVRQEETPLHF.

In its sample, this clone was seen a few times. The chain couples TRBV29-1 to TRBJ2-7, with unresolved D. V lost 5 bases, J lost 0 bases, and 5 bases lay in between. This CDR3 spans 11 amino acids. Germline CDR1 SQVTM, CDR2 ANQGSEA. CDR3 region: CSVRSSYEQYF. The CDR3 DNA reads TGCAGCGTTAGGAGCTCCTACGAGCAGTACTTC.

This rearrangement joins TRBV5-4 to TRBJ2-3; D is undetermined. V was cut by 4 bases and J by 2 bases, with 14 bases left in between. Germline V CDR1 and CDR2: SGHNT, YYREEE (reference sequence). There are 15 residues in the CDR3. In DNA, the CDR3 is TGTGCCAGCAGCCCCTCCCCCCAGGACACAGATACGCAGTATTTT. Its translation: CASSPSPQDTDTQYF.

V is TRBV20-1 and J is TRBJ1-1, with unresolved D. Trimming left V 3 bases short and J 4 bases short, with 6 bases between. The germline gives CDR1 DFQATT, CDR2 SNEGSKA (reference sequence). The CDR3 spans 11 residues. CDR3: CSASGVTEAFF. As DNA, the CDR3 is TGCAGTGCTAGCGGGGTCACTGAAGCTTTCTTT.

This clone showed up just a few times. The chain links TRBV7-3 to TRBJ2-1, with 8 bases that match TRBD1. Germline CDR1 SGHTA, CDR2 FQGTGA. V shed 2 bases, J shed 12 bases, and the junction held 3 bases outside the gene matches. CDR3 length: 12 residues. CDR3: CASSLPGQGQFF. The CDR3 DNA follows: TGTGCCAGCAGCTTACCCGGACAGGGGCAGTTCTTC.

This chain connects TRBV6-1 to TRBJ1-1; D unclear. CDR1 and CDR2 (germline): MNHNS, SASEGT. Trimming shortened V by 6 bases and J by 4 bases, and 18 bases separated the two germline ends. The CDR3 sequence is 15 residues long. The CDR3 loop reads CASRISSVSFTEAFF. The CDR3 DNA follows: TGTGCCAGCAGAATATCATCGGTGTCCTTCACTGAAGCTTTCTTT.

The chain couples TRBV7-8 to TRBJ2-5, with D possibly TRBD2 on 5 matching bases. Trimming pared 4 bases from V and 1 base from J, leaving 10 bases between. CDR3 size: 14 residues. Germline V CDR1 and CDR2: SGHVS, FQNEAQ. CDR3 in DNA: TGTGCCAGCAGCTCCTTTGGGAGCCAAGAGACCCAGTACTTC. This translates into CASSSFGSQETQYF.

This clone appeared once. The chain combines TRBV30 with TRBJ1-2; D not resolved. Germline V gives CDR1 GTSNPN, CDR2 SVGIG (reference sequence). With 7 bases removed from V and 4 bases from J, the gap between germline ends came to 19 bases. There are 14 residues in the CDR3. The CDR3 bases are TGTGCCTCTGACCACGGCGGGAGCGGCTATGGCTACACCTTC. It encodes CASDHGGSGYGYTF.

This clone was observed once. The chain recombines TRBV6-5 with TRBJ2-7; tentatively, D is TRBD2 (7 bases). CDR3 length: 14 residues. Looked up from germline, CDR1 is MNHEY and CDR2 is SVGAGI. V lost 2 bases and J 2 bases, leaving 10 bases between the germline ends. CDR3 amino acids: CASSYMGGPYEQYF. The DNA of the CDR3 is TGTGCCAGCAGTTACATGGGGGGGCCCTACGAGCAGTACTTC.

The chain carries TRBV7-2 and TRBJ2-7; possibly TRBD1 for D (6 bases). CDR3 length equals 14 residues. Looked up from germline, CDR1 is SGHTA and CDR2 is FQGNSA. Between the trimmed V and J ends, which lost 6 bases and 3 bases, there was a span of 15 bases. The CDR3 loop reads CASRRQEGVYEQYF. The DNA of the CDR3 is TGTGCCAGCAGACGACAGGAAGGCGTCTACGAGCAGTACTTC.

The CDR3 DNA is TGTGCCAGCAGCCCCCCAAGGGGGCGGAACACCGGGGAGCTGTTTTTT. Residues: CASSPPRGRNTGELFF. The V and J genes are TRBV7-3 and TRBJ2-2; TRBD1 matches 7 bases. Germline V gene lookup returns CDR1 SGHTA and CDR2 FQGTGA. Losses at the gene ends were 5 bases for V and 1 base for J; bases not matched to a gene: 7. The CDR3 runs to 16 residues.

The CDR3 sequence is CASSGAGETEAFF. For the CDR3, the DNA is TGTGCCAGCAGTGGCGCAGGGGAAACTGAAGCTTTCTTT. The chain recombines TRBV2 with TRBJ1-1; a weak D match, TRBD1 (6 bases). The CDR3 runs 13 residues. Trimming shortened V by 4 bases and J by 5 bases, and 11 bases separated the two germline ends. Looked up from germline, CDR1 is SNHLY and CDR2 is FYNNEI.

The rearrangement uses TRBV7-9 and TRBJ1-1; TRBD1 matches at 12 bases. V gave up 6 bases and J gave up 3 bases; unmatched junction bases: 8. Per germline, CDR1 SEHNR and CDR2 FQNEAQ (reference sequence). CDR3 length: 16 residues. The CDR3: CASRLPGQGAHTEAFF. Here the CDR3 DNA reads TGTGCCAGCAGGCTCCCGGGACAGGGGGCGCACACTGAAGCTTTCTTT.

The table lists this clone with a few counts. The rearrangement links TRBV10-3 to TRBJ2-2, with 7 bases lining up with TRBD1. Germline V CDR1 and CDR2: ENHRY, SYGVKD. The V gene end was trimmed by 7 bases and the J gene end by 6 bases; junction bases not matched to a gene: 14. The CDR3 totals 16 residues. The DNA for the CDR3 is TGTGCCATCAAGATAACCGGGACAGTTTCCGCCGGGGAGCTGTTTTTT. This codes for CAIKITGTVSAGELFF.

This chain uses TRBV19 with TRBJ1-5; D perhaps matches TRBD1 (6 bases). Trimming removed 7 bases at V and 4 bases at J, with 11 bases between. Germline CDR1 LNHDA, CDR2 SQIVND (reference sequence). The CDR3 is 13 residues long. The CDR3 loop reads CASNQDRNQPQHF. CDR3 coding DNA: TGTGCCAGTAACCAGGACAGAAATCAGCCCCAGCATTTT.

This sequence joins TRBV5-1 and TRBJ2-1, with TRBD1 matching 7 bases. This CDR3 contains 15 residues. Germline V gene sequence: CDR1 SGHRS, CDR2 YFSETQ. After removal of 0 bases from V and 5 bases from J, the junction contained 5 bases not matched to a gene. CDR3 residues: CASSLVGQLHNEQFF. The CDR3 DNA follows: TGCGCCAGCAGCTTGGTGGGACAGTTACACAATGAGCAGTTCTTC.

The chain couples TRBV21-1 to TRBJ1-2; the table calls TRBD1, which could not be checked here. TRBV21-1 is a recognized pseudogene. The CDR3 length is 16 residues. The CDR3 bases are TGTGCCAGCAGCAAGGCAAGGGGGACAGGGGCATATGGCTACACCTTC. As protein: CASSKARGTGAYGYTF.

The genes are TRBV30 and TRBJ2-5, with a possible D match to TRBD1 (7 bases). The length of the CDR3 is 16 residues. V was cut by 0 bases and J by 0 bases, with 14 bases left in between. CDR1 is GTSNPN and CDR2 is SVGIG in the germline V gene (reference sequence). The chain's CDR3 is CAWSVEGRGDQETQYF. CDR3 DNA sequence: TGTGCCTGGAGTGTAGAGGGCAGGGGGGACCAAGAGACCCAGTACTTC.